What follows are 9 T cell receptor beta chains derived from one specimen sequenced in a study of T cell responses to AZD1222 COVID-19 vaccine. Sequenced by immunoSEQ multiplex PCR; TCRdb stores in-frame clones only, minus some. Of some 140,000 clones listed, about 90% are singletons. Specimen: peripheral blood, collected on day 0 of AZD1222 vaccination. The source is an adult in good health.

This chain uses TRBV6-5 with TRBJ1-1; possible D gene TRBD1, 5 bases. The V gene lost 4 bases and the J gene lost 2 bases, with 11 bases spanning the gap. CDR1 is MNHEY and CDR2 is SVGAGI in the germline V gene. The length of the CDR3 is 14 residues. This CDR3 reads CASSFVTANTEAFF. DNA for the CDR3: TGTGCCAGCAGTTTCGTGACAGCAAACACTGAAGCTTTCTTT.

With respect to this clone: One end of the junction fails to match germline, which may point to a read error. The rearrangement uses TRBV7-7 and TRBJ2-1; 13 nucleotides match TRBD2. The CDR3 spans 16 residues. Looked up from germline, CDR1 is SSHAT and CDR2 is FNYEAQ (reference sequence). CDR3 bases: TGTGCTAGCAGCTTAGGACTAGCGGGAGTTGGGGGTGAGCAGTTCTTC. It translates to CASSLGLAGVGGEQFF.

In nucleotides, the CDR3 is TGTGCCAGCAGCCCTCCGGGACAGAGAGGCTACACCTTC. Translation gives CASSPPGQRGYTF. This chain uses TRBV3-1 (or the pseudogene TRBV3-2) with TRBJ1-2, with TRBD1 identical over 7 bases. Germline CDR1 LGHDT, CDR2 YNNKEL (reference sequence). The trim removed 4 bases at V and 8 bases at J, leaving 7 bases unmatched. The CDR3 extends over 13 amino acids.

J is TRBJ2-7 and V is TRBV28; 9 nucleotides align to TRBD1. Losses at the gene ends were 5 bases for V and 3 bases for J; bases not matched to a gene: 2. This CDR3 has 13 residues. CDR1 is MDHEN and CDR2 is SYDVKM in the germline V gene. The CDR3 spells CASSGTGFYEQYF. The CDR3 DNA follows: TGTGCCAGCAGTGGGACAGGGTTCTACGAGCAGTACTTC.

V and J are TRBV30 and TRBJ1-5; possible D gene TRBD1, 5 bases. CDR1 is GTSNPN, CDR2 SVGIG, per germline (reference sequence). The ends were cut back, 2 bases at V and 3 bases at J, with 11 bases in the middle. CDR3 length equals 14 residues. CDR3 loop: CAWSPPRANQPQHF. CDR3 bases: TGTGCCTGGAGTCCGCCCAGGGCCAATCAGCCCCAGCATTTT.

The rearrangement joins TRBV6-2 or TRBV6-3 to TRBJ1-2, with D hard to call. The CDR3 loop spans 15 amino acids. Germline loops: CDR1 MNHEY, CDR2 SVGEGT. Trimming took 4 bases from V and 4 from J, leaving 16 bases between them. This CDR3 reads CASSFPGSGAYGYTF. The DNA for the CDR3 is TGTGCCAGCAGTTTCCCAGGCAGTGGAGCCTATGGCTACACCTTC.

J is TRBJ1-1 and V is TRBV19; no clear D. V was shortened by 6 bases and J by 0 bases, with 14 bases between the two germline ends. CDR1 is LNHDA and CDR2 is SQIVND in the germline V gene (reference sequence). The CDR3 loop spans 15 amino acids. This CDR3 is CASSPSRGMNTEAFF. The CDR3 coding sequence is TGTGCCAGTAGCCCGTCGAGAGGGATGAACACTGAAGCTTTCTTT.

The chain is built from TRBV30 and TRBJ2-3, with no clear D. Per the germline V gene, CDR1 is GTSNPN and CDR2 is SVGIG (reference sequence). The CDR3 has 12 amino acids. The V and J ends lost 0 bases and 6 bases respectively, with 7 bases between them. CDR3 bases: TGTGCCTGGAGTGTACGTGGGGATACGCAGTATTTT. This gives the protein CAWSVRGDTQYF.

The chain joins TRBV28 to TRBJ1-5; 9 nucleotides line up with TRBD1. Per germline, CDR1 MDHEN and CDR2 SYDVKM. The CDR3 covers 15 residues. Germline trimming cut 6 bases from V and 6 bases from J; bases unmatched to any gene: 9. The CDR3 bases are TGTGCCAGCAGCGCGGACAGGGGAGTGGCTCAGCCCCAGCATTTT. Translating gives CASSADRGVAQPQHF. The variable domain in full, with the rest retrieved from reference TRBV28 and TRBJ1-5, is DVKVTQSSRYLVKRTGEKVFLECVQDMDHENMFWYRQDPGLGLRLIYFSYDVKMKEKGDIPEGYSVSREKKERFSLILESASTNQTSMYLCASSADRGVAQPQHFGDGTRLSIL.